This note documents a single T cell receptor beta chain sequence. The antigen it recognizes is unknown. One base away there is no much larger clone; base qualities are not given. Library creation used the immunoSEQ multiplex PCR assay. A mixture of 60 forward primers for TCR Vbeta segments and 13 reverse primers for TCR Jbeta segments was used in the multiplex PCR. Amplification of the CDR3 region of rearranged TCR beta genes was performed with a multiplex PCR assay on genomic DNA. Amplified TCR beta libraries were sequenced as 87-base-pair reads on the Illumina HiSeq System. Per the authors' processing: A later analysis tallied 75 million to 95 million unique TCR beta chains across the 700 or so repertoires, and around 12 million of those chains were shared by two or more donors. To remove PCR and sequencing errors, raw reads were error-corrected and collapsed into unique sequences using a nearest-neighbor algorithm that merged closely related sequences. To assign V, D and J gene segments, CDR3 sequences were aligned to IMGT reference sequences. Each retained sequence needed at least a six-nucleotide match to both a V gene segment and a J gene segment. A rearrangement was called productive if the CDR3 had no stop codons and remained in frame with V and J, and every other rearrangement was called non-productive. Following IMGT convention, CDR3 was defined as the stretch from the second conserved V-encoded cysteine to the conserved J-encoded phenylalanine. Sequences without an unambiguous match to a single V gene segment were excluded from the earlier analysis of 450 to 750 of the donors. An earlier analysis of a few hundred of the donors called V segments functional above 56.7% productive rearrangements and segregating when the between-donor standard deviation exceeded 5%. A statistical classification framework was developed to diagnose cytomegalovirus status using the catalog of TCR beta chain sequences. A later analysis assigned V and J genes by comparing TCR nucleotide sequences with IMGT/GENE-DB human TR gene sequences. The TCRdist pipeline was used in a later analysis to assign CDR3 sequences and most-parsimonious VDJ recombination scenarios. In a later analysis, each TCR beta chain was defined by its CDR3 amino acid sequence together with its V-gene family, and reads without a unique V-gene family were excluded. As a way to deal with suspected cross-contamination and a sequencing artifact, a later analysis dropped 640 or so nucleotide sequences that were highly shared and had low generation probability. In a later analysis, a clonal expansion index for each public chain was calculated from normalized within-repertoire ranks of inferred template counts. Generation probabilities in a later analysis came from a VDJ recombination model fitted to out-of-frame rearrangements, and those results were checked against IGoR. In a later analysis, hypergeometric tests were used to score TCR-TCR, TCR-HLA and TCR-CMV co-occurrence, with a repertoire-size bias correction applied to TCR pairs. To estimate false discovery rates, a later analysis permuted the HLA or CMV assignments 20 times. A later analysis grouped co-occurring TCRs with DBSCAN, adding TCRdist sequence similarity when clustering within HLA-allele-positive subsets. For co-occurrence clustering, repertoires with fewer than 30,000 or more than 120,000 public chains were excluded, along with four or five repertoires with anomalous nucleotide sharing. The table was pulled from immuneACCESS by TCRdb, which kept in-frame rearrangements only. Such tables lose some clones; where checked, under half of the loss comes from unresolved V genes, and the rest has no known cause. V, J and clone size derive from that table, while D and trimming were established from the DNA sequence. For this sample the table gives under 90,000 clones, of which 75% to 85% were detected only once. The ten largest clones represent 2.5% to 3.5% of the sample.

This entry belongs to a study of cytomegalovirus exposure and HLA in healthy donors (dated by TCRdb to about 2017). Background on the whole study: An earlier analysis of approximately 640 of the donors reported 250 to 350 Gb of sequence data and 100 million to 130 million unique TCR beta sequences from about 200 million T cells. Roughly 300 gigabases of sequencing data and tens of millions of unique TCR sequences were included in an early release covering 550 to 650 HLA-typed donors. Of the 398 genotyped donors, over 70% fell in the genetic ancestry cluster associated with self-reported Caucasian donors. The study aimed to test whether signatures of past pathogen exposure could be identified by cataloging public T cell receptors. The study profiled the T cell repertoires of hundreds of subjects by immunosequencing and related them to cytomegalovirus serostatus. Besides the first cohort of about 730 subjects, a separate validation cohort made up of 90 to 150 different subjects was used. High-throughput TCR immunosequencing, statistical association of individual TCRs with disease status, and machine learning were combined to predict cytomegalovirus infection status. In a later analysis, previously published TCR beta repertoires from hundreds of donors were re-analyzed and high-resolution HLA genotyping was added so that TCR occurrence patterns could be studied. The later analysis used no new phenotypic data to find candidate immune exposures, relying instead on TCR beta sequences and their occurrence across donors. An earlier analysis of 587 of the donors applied high-throughput TCR beta sequencing to assess whether each TCR beta V gene segment acted as functional or pseudogenic. Donor age, sex, ethnicity and CMV serostatus were collected together with the repertoire data. A later genetic analysis took genome-wide SNP genotypes for about 55% of the roughly 700 donors and used that subset as a discovery cohort. Every discovery cohort repertoire had been produced on one sequencing platform. HLA typing covered class I and class II loci at four-digit resolution. The number of typed donors differed by locus: about 629-630 for A, B, C, DRB1 and DQB1; some 540 for DQA1; about 600 for DPA1; and around 490 for DPB1. Because of strong linkage in the cohort, roughly five DR-DQ haplotypes were treated as single units for association and clustering. Among 300 to 500 genotyped donors of the cohort, an average of approximately 200,000 unique TCR beta nucleotide sequences was sequenced per donor, of which about 18% were non-productive.

The cohort comprised under 700 healthy bone marrow donors. All cohort members were sampled while nominally healthy, although unrecorded immune exposures were likely present. The donor tested CMV seropositive, placing the donor among the approximately 290 seropositive members of the cohort. Every donor gave a peripheral blood sample, and the peripheral blood mononuclear cells from that sample were used for TCR beta sequencing. The Qiagen DNeasy Blood Extraction Kit was used to extract genomic DNA from the blood cell samples. Spanning cysteine to phenylalanine, the CDR3 consists of 15 amino acids. Of the read, only the CDR3 DNA is kept; its 45 bases are in frame from base 1. V trim: 2 bases; J trim: 7 bases; unmatched bases: 9. The germline V gene (reference sequence) gives CDR1 as WNHNN and CDR2 as SYGVQD. Beyond this particular receptor, the publication reports: CMV serostatus was the only immune exposure information available for the cohort. This cohort had only TCR beta chains sequenced, and the lack of alpha or paired-chain data limited which features could be detected. In a later analysis, most CMV-associated TCR beta chains were found to appear HLA-restricted, with HLA associations seemingly driven largely by CMV exposure. HLA typing was unavailable for some donors at each locus, so association tests used only the typed subset. Specific HLA alleles were associated with some 15,000 TCR beta sequences at a false discovery rate of 0.05 in a later analysis. In a later analysis, several top co-occurrence clusters were reported to appear linked to parvovirus B19, influenza, CMV and Epstein-Barr virus. Some IMGT-functional V segments, including TRBV6-2 and TRBV6-3, could not be told apart with the 87-base-pair reads, so those segments were excluded. The authors suggested that the approach could potentially be extended to other disease states and immunological phenotypes. A further reported finding was that TCR beta sequences accurately predicted the HLA-A and HLA-B alleles for most subjects in the first cohort. Strong co-occurrence of HLA alleles, especially DR and DQ, made assigning TCR associations to individual alleles difficult. A total of roughly 160 TCR beta chains were listed by the study as associated with cytomegalovirus. According to a later analysis, TCR association rates differed among HLA loci, with DRB1 alleles showing the most associated TCRs and HLA-C alleles showing the fewest. The classifier was reported to diagnose cytomegalovirus status with high specificity and sensitivity in both the original and validation cohorts. In an earlier analysis of some 550 of the donors, most TCR beta V segments were observed in productive rearrangements about 90% or about 30% of the time, broadly matching IMGT annotations. Correlated functional status among segregating V segments might reflect linkage disequilibrium, but an unknown experimental factor could not be ruled out. While some public TCRs were present in many individuals, most TCR sequences turned up only very rarely across donors. In vitro tests confirmed that a few of the cytomegalovirus-associated TCR beta chains recognize cytomegalovirus antigens. Because counts were too low, roughly 18 rarely observed V segments, including chromosome 9 orphons, were left out of the earlier analysis of 587 of the donors. A later analysis found that HLA-associated TCR beta chains were more clonally expanded and had lower generation probabilities than equally common non-associated chains. Presence/absence analyses assumed roughly uniform sequencing depth across donors, an assumption that may not hold. A cluster of highly shared sequence variants was judged likely to be a technical artifact of the sequencing pipeline. Compared with the approximately 720-donor mean, donors in an Asian-associated ancestry cluster had fewer N-insertions in productive TCRs, according to a later genetic analysis. A later genetic analysis associated a missense DCLRE1C variant with V-gene and J-gene trimming of TCR beta chains, and an independent cohort replicated the association.

Recombination joined TRBV10-1 with TRBJ2-7, with 9 bases matching TRBD1. This receptor was obtained from a man aged 50 to 59 in good health and CMV-seropositive. Source material: PBMCs. CDR3 loop: CASSETKQGAREQYF. The bases read TGCGCCAGCAGTGAGACAAAACAGGGGGCGAGGGAGCAGTACTTC.